This entry is about one T cell receptor (beta chain). This specimen belongs to a study of T cell changes during pregnancy in multiple sclerosis. Using immunoSEQ multiplex PCR, the repertoire was profiled, and TCRdb retains in-frame clones only, with some absent. The table shows about 47,000 clones, with 92% occurring only once. CDR3 size: 15 residues. Trimming at V came to 0 bases and at J to 9 bases, leaving 5 bases not matched to a gene. Looked up from germline, CDR1 is MNHNS and CDR2 is SASEGT. This clonotype was obtained from a female donor with multiple sclerosis, enrolled in a pregnancy study. V gene TRBV6-1 combines with J gene TRBJ1-6; 7 nucleotides align to TRBD1. This specimen consisted of peripheral blood, obtained in the third trimester of pregnancy. The CDR3 region is CASSEASEGASPLHF. In DNA form, the CDR3 reads TGTGCCAGCAGTGAAGCGAGTGAGGGGGCTTCACCCCTCCACTTT.